The 24 T cell receptor beta chains below were found in one sample sequenced in a study of T cell responses to AZD1222 COVID-19 vaccine. This table comes from immunoSEQ multiplex PCR, and its TCRdb copy is limited to in-frame clones, with some not included. This sample carries around 150,000 clones, roughly 90% of them seen once, and the ten largest clones take 1.5% to 2%. This material consisted of peripheral blood, taken on day 0 of AZD1222 vaccination. These receptors all come from an adult in good health.

The chain links TRBV12-3 or TRBV12-4 to TRBJ2-1, with no clear D. CDR3 length equals 12 residues. V lost 7 bases and J 3 bases, leaving 7 bases between the germline ends. The CDR3 here is CASKGYYNEQFF. The CDR3 nucleotides read TGTGCCAGCAAGGGATACTACAATGAGCAGTTCTTC.

Note on this clone: Other DNA sequences in the sample encode the same CDR3. The rearrangement joins TRBV6-2 or TRBV6-3 to TRBJ2-7; 11 bases line up with TRBD1. CDR1 and CDR2 from the germline V gene are MNHEY and SVGEGT. The CDR3 runs 14 residues. V trimming: 3 bases; J trimming: 4 bases; junction bases outside the gene matches: 2. The CDR3 DNA sequence: TGTGCCAGCAGTTATGGGACAGGGGGATACGAGCAGTACTTC. Encoded protein: CASSYGTGGYEQYF.

The gene calls are TRBV5-5 and TRBJ2-5; 8 nucleotides match TRBD2. Trimming at V came to 4 bases and at J to 13 bases, leaving 15 bases not matched to a gene. This CDR3 spans 14 amino acids. Germline CDR1 SGHKS, CDR2 YYEKEE (reference sequence). The CDR3 DNA follows: TGTGCCAGCAGCCGGCGCGGGGGGCCAGAAGGTCCGTACTTC. This sequence encodes CASSRRGGPEGPYF.

The V gene is TRBV7-9, the J gene TRBJ1-3; D unresolved. The CDR3 is 15 amino acids. The V gene lost 1 base and the J gene lost 2 bases, with 9 bases spanning the gap. Germline V lookup: CDR1 SEHNR, CDR2 FQNEAQ (reference sequence). This CDR3 is CASSLVRSAGNTIYF. The CDR3 DNA reads as TGTGCCAGCAGCTTAGTGAGGTCAGCTGGAAACACCATATATTTT.

The genes are TRBV28 and TRBJ1-2; D is uncertain. V shed 3 bases and J shed 3 bases, with 17 bases lying between them. This CDR3 region has 16 residues. The germline gives CDR1 MDHEN, CDR2 SYDVKM. The CDR3 loop reads CASSLKVTRVYYGYTF. Written as DNA, the CDR3 is TGTGCCAGCAGTTTGAAGGTCACCCGTGTTTACTATGGCTACACCTTC.

The V and J genes are TRBV7-2 and TRBJ2-7; 9 bases are shared with TRBD1. CDR3 length: 17 amino acids. After removal of 5 bases from V and 4 bases from J, the junction contained 15 bases not matched to a gene. CDR1 is SGHTA, CDR2 FQGNSA, per germline. The CDR3, as DNA: TGTGCCAGCAGCCCCGAGCGACCGGGACAGGGTTGGTACGAGCAGTACTTC. Protein product: CASSPERPGQGWYEQYF.

The chain joins TRBV10-3 to TRBJ2-1; D not certain. The V end was cut by 10 bases, the J end by 6 bases, with 13 bases between. Germline lookup yields CDR1 ENHRY and CDR2 SYGVKD. The CDR3 runs to 12 residues. CDR3 in DNA: TGTGCCACCGGTATCAAGGTCAATGAGCAGTTCTTC. It encodes CATGIKVNEQFF.

The chain recombines TRBV13 with TRBJ2-5; 7 bases are shared with TRBD2. Germline V gene data show CDR1 as PRHDT and CDR2 as FYEKMQ (reference sequence). The CDR3 sequence is 17 residues long. The V and J ends lost 5 bases and 4 bases, in that order; junction bases with no gene match: 16. The CDR3 nucleotides read TGTGCCAGCAGCAAACCCCTCGGGGCGGGAGTAGGAGAGACCCAGTACTTC. Protein product: CASSKPLGAGVGETQYF. Looking up the rest from reference TRBV13 and TRBJ2-5 gives the full variable domain: AAGVIQSPRHLIKEKRETATLKCYPIPRHDTVYWYQQGPGQDPQFLISFYEKMQSDKGSIPDRFSAQQFSDYHSELNMSSLELGDSALYFCASSKPLGAGVGETQYFGPGTRLLVL.

The chain uses TRBV12-5 and TRBJ1-5, with D maybe TRBD1 (5 bases). This CDR3 contains 16 residues. Germline CDR1 and CDR2: LGHNT and FRNRAP. Trimming pared 6 bases from V and 9 bases from J, leaving 24 bases between. CDR3: CASGIFGVYGGGPQHF. The CDR3 nucleotides are TGTGCTAGTGGGATATTTGGAGTCTATGGTGGGGGGCCCCAGCATTTT.

The rearrangement links TRBV5-4 to TRBJ1-1; 9 bases match TRBD1. Germline values: CDR1 SGHNT, CDR2 YYREEE (reference sequence). The CDR3 totals 14 residues. The V and J ends lost 4 bases and 4 bases, in that order; junction bases with no gene match: 5. CDR3 coding DNA: TGTGCCAGCAGCACGGGACAGGGTTTCACTGAAGCTTTCTTT. Translation gives CASSTGQGFTEAFF.

The chain joins TRBV19 to TRBJ1-1; weak D call: TRBD1 (5 bases). Trimming pared 6 bases from V and 3 bases from J, leaving 11 bases between. The CDR3 runs to 13 residues. Looked up from germline, CDR1 is LNHDA and CDR2 is SQIVND (reference sequence). CDR3 amino acids: CASRGREYTEAFF. CDR3 coding DNA: TGTGCCAGTAGGGGGCGCGAGTACACTGAAGCTTTCTTT.

The chain has TRBV30 and TRBJ1-3, with D unclear. The CDR3 contains 13 residues. The germline gives CDR1 GTSNPN, CDR2 SVGIG (reference sequence). V was clipped by 3 bases and J by 1 base, with 7 bases between them. The CDR3 DNA follows: TGTGCCTGGAGGCAATTATCTGGAAACACCATATATTTT. As protein: CAWRQLSGNTIYF.

This clone was detected only once. The J gene is TRBJ2-7, the V gene TRBV7-2; D remains ambiguous. The germline gives CDR1 SGHTA, CDR2 FQGNSA. The CDR3 sequence is 14 residues long. V lost 0 bases and J lost 5, with 11 bases in between. CDR3: CASSLAITRDEQYF. CDR3 bases: TGTGCCAGCAGCTTAGCCATCACTCGGGACGAGCAGTACTTC. Full variable domain (rest looked up from reference TRBV7-2 and TRBJ2-7): GAGVSQSPSNKVTEKGKDVELRCDPISGHTALYWYRQSLGQGLEFLIYFQGNSAPDKSGLPSDRFSAERTGGSVSTLTIQRTQQEDSAVYLCASSLAITRDEQYFGPGTRLTVT.

The chain combines TRBV6-5 with TRBJ1-2; D possibly corresponds to TRBD1 (6 bases). Germline V gene data show CDR1 as MNHEY and CDR2 as SVGAGI. Trimming left V 6 bases short and J 1 base short, with 12 bases between. The CDR3 has 14 amino acids. In DNA, the CDR3 is TGTGCCAGCAGCCTGAACAGGGATAACTATGGCTACACCTTC. Its protein product is CASSLNRDNYGYTF.

The chain carries TRBV5-5 and TRBJ2-2; TRBD2 agrees at 10 bases. Trimming at V came to 4 bases and at J to 4 bases, leaving 7 bases not matched to a gene. This CDR3 is built from 16 residues. From germline, CDR1 is SGHKS and CDR2 YYEKEE (reference sequence). The CDR3 region has the DNA TGTGCCAGCAGCAGAGCTAGCGGGGGTAGCACCGGGGAGCTGTTTTTT. It yields the protein CASSRASGGSTGELFF.

J is TRBJ2-1 and V is TRBV27; 11 nucleotides line up with TRBD2. Germline values: CDR1 MNHEY, CDR2 SMNVEV (reference sequence). This CDR3 comprises 15 residues. After removal of 8 bases from V and 7 bases from J, the junction contained 10 bases not matched to a gene. CDR3 DNA: TGTGCCAGCCAGCCGGGACTAGCGGTTGAAAATGAGCAGTTCTTC. As protein: CASQPGLAVENEQFF.

This chain connects TRBV27 to TRBJ1-2; 7 bases align to TRBD1. The V gene end was trimmed by 1 base and the J gene end by 4 bases; junction bases not matched to a gene: 3. The CDR3 sequence is 14 residues long. Germline assignment: CDR1 MNHEY and CDR2 SMNVEV (reference sequence). The CDR3: CASSLYPGGYGYTF. The CDR3 DNA sequence: TGTGCCAGCAGTTTATACCCAGGGGGCTATGGCTACACCTTC.

The chain employs TRBV19 and TRBJ1-1; 9 bases line up with TRBD1. After removal of 8 bases from V and 1 base from J, the junction contained 17 bases not matched to a gene. The germline V gene has CDR1 LNHDA and CDR2 SQIVND (reference sequence). This CDR3 comprises 18 residues. The CDR3 here is CASQNYRDRASQNTEAFF. For the CDR3, the DNA is TGTGCCAGTCAAAACTACAGGGACAGGGCATCTCAGAACACTGAAGCTTTCTTT. Looking up the rest from reference TRBV19 and TRBJ1-1 gives the full variable domain: DGGITQSPKYLFRKEGQNVTLSCEQNLNHDAMYWYRQDPGQGLRLIYYSQIVNDFQKGDIAEGYSVSREKKESFPLTVTSAQKNPTAFYLCASQNYRDRASQNTEAFFGQGTRLTVV.

J is TRBJ1-2 and V is TRBV6-4, with D maybe TRBD1 (5 bases). CDR1 is MRHNA and CDR2 is SNTAGT in the germline V gene. With 6 bases removed from V and 7 bases from J, the gap between germline ends came to 21 bases. The CDR3 contains 15 residues. The CDR3 DNA sequence: TGTGCCAGCAGCCACGTCAACGGGGCGCTGGGTGGCTACACCTTC. Translating it yields CASSHVNGALGGYTF.

About this clone: At one of its ends the junction is not consistent with the germline gene, which may arise from a read error. Within the sample, other DNA sequences also encode this same CDR3. The rearrangement uses TRBV7-7 and TRBJ2-1; weak D call: TRBD2 (5 bases). This CDR3 region has 15 residues. Looked up from germline, CDR1 is SSHAT and CDR2 is FNYEAQ (reference sequence). CDR3 nucleotides: TGTGCTAGCAGCTTAGAAGGGAGCTCCTACAATGAGCAGTTCTTC. This encodes CASSLEGSSYNEQFF.

This chain joins TRBV30 and TRBJ2-3; D call uncertain. Germline-derived CDR1 and CDR2 are GTSNPN and SVGIG (reference sequence). The V gene lost 0 bases and the J gene lost 3 bases, with 10 bases spanning the gap. The CDR3 totals 14 residues. CDR3 amino acids: CAWSVFGQTDTQYF. CDR3 DNA sequence: TGTGCCTGGAGTGTATTCGGCCAGACAGATACGCAGTATTTT.

The V and J genes are TRBV7-9 and TRBJ2-7, with 10 bases that match TRBD2. Germline loops: CDR1 SEHNR, CDR2 FQNEAQ (reference sequence). The CDR3 is 15 residues long. J gave up 2 bases and V 5 bases, and 6 bases lay outside the gene matches. The CDR3 protein is CASSVGTSVTYEQYF. CDR3 sequence (DNA): TGTGCCAGCAGCGTCGGGACTAGCGTAACCTACGAGCAGTACTTC.

This chain links TRBV28 with TRBJ2-3, with 9 bases fitting TRBD1. CDR1 MDHEN and CDR2 SYDVKM come from the germline V gene. V gave up 5 bases and J gave up 4 bases; unmatched junction bases: 1. The CDR3 extends over 13 amino acids. The CDR3 DNA is TGTGCCAGCAGTCGACAGGGGGCAGATACGCAGTATTTT. Translation gives CASSRQGADTQYF.

The rearrangement joins TRBV4-3 to TRBJ2-7; D call uncertain. The CDR3 runs 15 residues. Deletions cut 0 bases from V and 5 bases from J, with 14 bases between. Germline assignment: CDR1 LGHNA and CDR2 YSLEER. The CDR3 loop is CASSQDAVEFDEQYF. The CDR3 DNA is TGCGCCAGCAGCCAAGATGCCGTCGAGTTCGACGAGCAGTACTTC.